This TCR beta chain is drawn from a study of PD-L1 blockade in urothelial cancer. Study summary: Prior exposure to chemotherapy in patients amounted to 0 to 3 regimens received. The study recovered a median of roughly 140,000 T cells per blood sample.

Produced via immunoSEQ multiplex PCR; TCRdb's table is partial and in-frame only. The data show fewer than 60,000 clones, roughly four fifths seen once. About this clone itself: Its antigen is undetermined.

Study-wide results and caveats: Better survival was predicted when blood TCR clonality before treatment fell below the median.

Time point indicated: pretreatment peripheral blood. This clonotype was obtained from a man aged 65-85 years with urothelial cancer. This material consisted of PBMCs, taken around atezolizumab (anti-PD-L1) treatment.

CDR3 region: CASSPGTGSTDTQYF. CDR3 nucleotides: TGTGCCAGCAGTCCCGGGACAGGGAGCACAGATACGCAGTATTTT. The rearrangement links TRBV2 to TRBJ2-3, with 9 bases fitting TRBD1. This CDR3 is 15 amino acids long. The germline CDR1 and CDR2 sequences are SNHLY and FYNNEI. Trimming removed 5 bases from V and 0 bases from J; junction bases left unmatched: 3.